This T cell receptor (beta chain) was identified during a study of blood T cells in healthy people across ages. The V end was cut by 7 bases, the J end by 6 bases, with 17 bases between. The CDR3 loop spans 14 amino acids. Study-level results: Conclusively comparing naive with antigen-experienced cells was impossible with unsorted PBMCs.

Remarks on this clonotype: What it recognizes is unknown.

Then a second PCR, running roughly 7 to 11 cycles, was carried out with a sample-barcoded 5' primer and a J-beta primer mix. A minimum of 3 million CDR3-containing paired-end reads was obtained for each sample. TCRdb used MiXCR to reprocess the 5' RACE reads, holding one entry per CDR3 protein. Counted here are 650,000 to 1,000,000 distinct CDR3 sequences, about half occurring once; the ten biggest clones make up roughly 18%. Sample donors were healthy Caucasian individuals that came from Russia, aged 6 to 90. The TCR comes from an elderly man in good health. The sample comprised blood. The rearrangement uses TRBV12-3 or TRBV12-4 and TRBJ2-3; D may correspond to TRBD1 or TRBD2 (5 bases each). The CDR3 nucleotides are TGTGCCAGCACCCTACAGGCTAGCATTGATACGCAGTATTTT. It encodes CASTLQASIDTQYF.